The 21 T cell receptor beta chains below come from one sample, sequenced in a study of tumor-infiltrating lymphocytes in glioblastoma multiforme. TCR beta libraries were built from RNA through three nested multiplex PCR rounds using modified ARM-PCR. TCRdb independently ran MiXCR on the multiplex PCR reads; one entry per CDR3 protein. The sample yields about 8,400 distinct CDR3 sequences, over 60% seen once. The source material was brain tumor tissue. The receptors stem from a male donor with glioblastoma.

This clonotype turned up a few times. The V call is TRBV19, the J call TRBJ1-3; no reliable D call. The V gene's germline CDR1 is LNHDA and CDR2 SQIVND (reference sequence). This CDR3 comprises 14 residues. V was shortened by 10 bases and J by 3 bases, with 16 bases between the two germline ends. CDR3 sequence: CATARREHGNTIYF. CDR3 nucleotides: TGTGCCACCGCTAGGAGAGAGCATGGAAACACCATATATTTT.

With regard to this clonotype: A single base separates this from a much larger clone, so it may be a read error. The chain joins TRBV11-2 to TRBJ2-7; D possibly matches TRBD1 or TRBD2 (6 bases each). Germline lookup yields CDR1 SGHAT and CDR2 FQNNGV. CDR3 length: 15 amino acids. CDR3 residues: CSSSSPGGGTYEQYF. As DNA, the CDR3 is TGTTCCAGCAGTTCCCCAGGAGGGGGAACGTACGAGCAGTACTTC.

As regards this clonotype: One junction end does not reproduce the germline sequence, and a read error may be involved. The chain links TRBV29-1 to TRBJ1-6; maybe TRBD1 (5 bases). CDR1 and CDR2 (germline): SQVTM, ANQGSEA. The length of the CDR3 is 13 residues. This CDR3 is CIVARDVESPLHF. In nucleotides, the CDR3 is TGCATCGTTGCCAGGGACGTAGAATCACCCCTCCACTTT.

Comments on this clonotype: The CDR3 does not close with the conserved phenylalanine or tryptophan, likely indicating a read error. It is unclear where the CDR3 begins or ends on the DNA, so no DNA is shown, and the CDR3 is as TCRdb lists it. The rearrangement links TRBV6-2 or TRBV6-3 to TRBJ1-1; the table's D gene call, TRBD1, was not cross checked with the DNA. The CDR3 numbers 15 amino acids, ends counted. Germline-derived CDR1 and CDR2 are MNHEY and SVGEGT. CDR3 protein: CATAGQHIKNTEASL.

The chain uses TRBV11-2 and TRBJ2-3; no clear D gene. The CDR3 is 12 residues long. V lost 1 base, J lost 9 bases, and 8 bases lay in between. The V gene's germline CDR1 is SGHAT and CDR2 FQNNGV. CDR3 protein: CASSLAEETQYF. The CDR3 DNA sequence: TGTGCCAGCAGCTTAGCAGAAGAAACGCAGTATTTT.

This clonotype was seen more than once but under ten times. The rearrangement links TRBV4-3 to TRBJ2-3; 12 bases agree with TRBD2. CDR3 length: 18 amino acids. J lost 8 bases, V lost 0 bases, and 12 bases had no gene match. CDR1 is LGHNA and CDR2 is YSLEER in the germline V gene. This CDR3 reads CASSQDLRLAGGPGTQYF. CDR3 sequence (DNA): TGCGCCAGCAGCCAAGATTTGCGGCTAGCGGGAGGGCCCGGTACGCAGTATTTT.

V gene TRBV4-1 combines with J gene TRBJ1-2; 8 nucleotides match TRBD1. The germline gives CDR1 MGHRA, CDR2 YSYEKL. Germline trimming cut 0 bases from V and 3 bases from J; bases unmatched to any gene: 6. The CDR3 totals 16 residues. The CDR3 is CASSQDGYRGDYGYTF. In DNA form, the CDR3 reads TGCGCCAGCAGCCAAGATGGGTACAGGGGGGACTATGGCTACACCTTC.

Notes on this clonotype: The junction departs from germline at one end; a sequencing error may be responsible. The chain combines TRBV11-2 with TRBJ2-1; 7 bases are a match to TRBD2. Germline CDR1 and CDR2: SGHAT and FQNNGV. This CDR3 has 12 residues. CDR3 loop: CASGGEQSEEFF. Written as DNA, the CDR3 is TGTGCCAGCGGGGGGGAGCAAAGTGAGGAGTTCTTC.

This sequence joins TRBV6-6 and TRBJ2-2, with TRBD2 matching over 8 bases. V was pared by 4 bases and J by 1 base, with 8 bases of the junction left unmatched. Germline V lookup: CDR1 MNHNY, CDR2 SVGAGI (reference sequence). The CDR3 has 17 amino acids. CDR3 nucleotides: TGTGCCAGCAGTTTCCCCCGGGGGGGTCAGAACACCGGGGAGCTGTTTTTT. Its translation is CASSFPRGGQNTGELFF.

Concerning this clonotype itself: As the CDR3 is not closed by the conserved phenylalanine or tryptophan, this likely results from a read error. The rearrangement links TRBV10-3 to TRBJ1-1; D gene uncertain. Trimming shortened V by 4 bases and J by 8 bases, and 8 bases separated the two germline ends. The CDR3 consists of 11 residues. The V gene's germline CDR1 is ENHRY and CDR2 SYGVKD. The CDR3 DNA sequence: TGTGCCATCAGTGGACAATCCGAAGCTTTCTCT. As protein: CAISGQSEAFS.

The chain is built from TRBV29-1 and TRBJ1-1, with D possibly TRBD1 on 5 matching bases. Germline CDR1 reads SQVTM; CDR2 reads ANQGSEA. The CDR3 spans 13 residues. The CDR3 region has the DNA TGCAGTTGCGGATCGGGTACAGGCCGTGAAGCTTTCTTT. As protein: CSCGSGTGREAFF.

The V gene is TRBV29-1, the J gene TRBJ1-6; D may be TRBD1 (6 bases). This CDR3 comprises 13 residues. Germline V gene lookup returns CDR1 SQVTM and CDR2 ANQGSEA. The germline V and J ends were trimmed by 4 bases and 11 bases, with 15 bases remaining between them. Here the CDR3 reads CSVARDIGPPLHF. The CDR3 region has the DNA TGCAGCGTTGCCAGGGACATAGGACCACCCCTCCACTTT.

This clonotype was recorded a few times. CDR3 nucleotide sequence: TGTGCCAGCAGCATATTCAATGAGCAGTTCTTC. Translated, it gives CASSIFNEQFF. The gene calls are TRBV11-2 and TRBJ2-1; D gene unclear. The CDR3 is made up of 11 amino acids. With 5 bases removed from V and 6 bases from J, the gap between germline ends came to 5 bases. From germline, CDR1 is SGHAT and CDR2 FQNNGV. Full variable domain (outside the CDR3, taken from reference TRBV11-2 and TRBJ2-1): EAGVAQSPRYKIIEKRQSVAFWCNPISGHATLYWYQQILGQGPKLLIQFQNNGVVDDSQLPKDRFSAERLKGVDSTLKIQPAKLEDSAVYLCASSIFNEQFFGPGTRLTVL.

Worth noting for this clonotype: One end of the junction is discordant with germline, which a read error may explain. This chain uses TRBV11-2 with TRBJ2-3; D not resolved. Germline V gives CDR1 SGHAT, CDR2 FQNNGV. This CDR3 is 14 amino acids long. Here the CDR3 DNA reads TGTGCCAGCAGCCTAGACATCAGCACAGATACGCAGTATTTT. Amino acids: CASSLDISTDTQYF.

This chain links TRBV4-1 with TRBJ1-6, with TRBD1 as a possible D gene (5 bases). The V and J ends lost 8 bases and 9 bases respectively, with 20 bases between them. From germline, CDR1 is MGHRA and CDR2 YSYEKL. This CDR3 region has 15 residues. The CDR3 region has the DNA TGCGCCAGCCAAAACCTGGCACCCGGGGCTTCACCCCTCCACTTT. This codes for CASQNLAPGASPLHF.

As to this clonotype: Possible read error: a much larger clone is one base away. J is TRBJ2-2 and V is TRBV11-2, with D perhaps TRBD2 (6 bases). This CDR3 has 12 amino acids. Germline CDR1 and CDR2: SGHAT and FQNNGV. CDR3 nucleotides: TGTGTAGGGGAGGATAACACCGGGGAGCTGTTTTTT. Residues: CVGEDNTGELFF.

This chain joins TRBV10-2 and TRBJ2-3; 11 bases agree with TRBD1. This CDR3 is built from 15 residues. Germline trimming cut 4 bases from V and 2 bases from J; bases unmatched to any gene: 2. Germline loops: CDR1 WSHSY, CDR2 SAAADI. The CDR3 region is CASSGTGGVTDTQYF. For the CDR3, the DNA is TGCGCCAGCAGTGGGACAGGGGGCGTCACAGATACGCAGTATTTT.

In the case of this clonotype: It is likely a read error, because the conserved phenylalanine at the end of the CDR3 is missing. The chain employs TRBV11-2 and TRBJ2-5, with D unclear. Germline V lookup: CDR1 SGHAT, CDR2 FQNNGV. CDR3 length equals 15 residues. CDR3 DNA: TGTACCAGCAGCTTAGTAGTGGGCTTGCGAGAGACCCAGTACTTA. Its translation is CTSSLVVGLRETQYL.

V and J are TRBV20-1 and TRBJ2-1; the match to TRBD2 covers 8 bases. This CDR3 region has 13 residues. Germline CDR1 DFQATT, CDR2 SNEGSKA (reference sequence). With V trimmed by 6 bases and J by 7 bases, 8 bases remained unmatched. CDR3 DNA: TGCAGTGCCCGGGGGGGGATAGGGAATGAGCAGTTCTTC. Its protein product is CSARGGIGNEQFF.

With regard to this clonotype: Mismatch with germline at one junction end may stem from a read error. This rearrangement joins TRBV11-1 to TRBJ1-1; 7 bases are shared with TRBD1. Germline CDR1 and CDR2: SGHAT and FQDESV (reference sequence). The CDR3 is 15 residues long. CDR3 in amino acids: CDSSFPGRGGTEDFF. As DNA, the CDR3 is TGTGACAGCAGCTTCCCGGGGAGAGGGGGCACTGAAGATTTCTTT.

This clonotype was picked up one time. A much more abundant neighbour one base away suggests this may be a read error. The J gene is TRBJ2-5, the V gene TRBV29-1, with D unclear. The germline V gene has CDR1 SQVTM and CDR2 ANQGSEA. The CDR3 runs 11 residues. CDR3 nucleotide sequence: TGCAGCATCCCTAGGAAAGAGGCCCAGTACTTC. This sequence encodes CSIPRKEAQYF.